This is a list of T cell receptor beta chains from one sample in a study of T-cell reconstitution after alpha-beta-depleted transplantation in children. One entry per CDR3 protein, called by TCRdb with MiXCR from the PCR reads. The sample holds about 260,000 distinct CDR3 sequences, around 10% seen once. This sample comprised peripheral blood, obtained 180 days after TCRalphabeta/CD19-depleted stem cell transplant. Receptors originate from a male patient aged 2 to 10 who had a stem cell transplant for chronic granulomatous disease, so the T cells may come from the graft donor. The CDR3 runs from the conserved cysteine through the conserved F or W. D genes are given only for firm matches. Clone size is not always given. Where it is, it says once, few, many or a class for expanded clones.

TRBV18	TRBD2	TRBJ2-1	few	TGTGCCAGCTCTGCGCGGGAGACCGCACAGTTCTTC	CASSARETAQFF
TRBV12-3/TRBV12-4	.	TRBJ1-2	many	TGTGCCAGCAGTTTAGGTGGCACCTACTATGGCTACACCTTC	CASSLGGTYYGYTF
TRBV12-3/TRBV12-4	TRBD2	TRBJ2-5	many	TGTGCCAGCAGCCCCCAGGGTCTTTGGGGGGGTAACCAAGAGACCCAGTACTTC	CASSPQGLWGGNQETQYF
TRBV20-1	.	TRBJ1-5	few	TGCAGTGCTAGACAGGGTCAGCAGCCCCAGCATTTT	CSARQGQQPQHF
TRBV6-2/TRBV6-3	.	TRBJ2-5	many	TGTGCCAGCAGTAGACGGTACGAAGAGACCCAGTACTTC	CASSRRYEETQYF
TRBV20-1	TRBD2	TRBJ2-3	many	TGCAGTGCTAGAGGAAATAGCGGGAGGAGGACAGATACGCAGTATTTT	CSARGNSGRRTDTQYF
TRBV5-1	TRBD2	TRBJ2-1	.	TGCGCCAGCGGCTTCAGGTGGGGACTAGCGGGGGAAACCTACAATGAGCAGTTCTTC	CASGFRWGLAGETYNEQFF
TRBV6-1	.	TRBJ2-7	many	TGTGCCAGCAGCTCCGACAGGACGCCCGGCTACGAGCAGTACTTC	CASSSDRTPGYEQYF
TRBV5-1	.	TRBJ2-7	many	TGCGCCAGCAGCGAGGACGGCATTTTTTCCTACGAGCAGTACTTC	CASSEDGIFSYEQYF
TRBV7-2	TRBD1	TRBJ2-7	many	TGTGCCAGCAGCCTACAGGGGCAGTTAGCCTACGAGCAGTACTTC	CASSLQGQLAYEQYF
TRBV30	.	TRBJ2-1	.	TGTGCCTGGAGCTCAACCTCGTCTGGAGCCATCGATGAGCAGTTCTTC	CAWSSTSSGAIDEQFF
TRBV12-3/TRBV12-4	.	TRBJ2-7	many	TGTGCCAGCAGTTTAGGTGGGACGGCGAGCTACGAGCAGTACTTC	CASSLGGTASYEQYF
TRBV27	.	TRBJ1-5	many	TGTGCCAGCAGTTCCAATCCCCTCTTTGGGCCCCAGCATTTT	CASSSNPLFGPQHF
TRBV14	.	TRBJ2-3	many	TGTGCCAGCAGCCCAGAACCCACAGGGTCAGATACGCAGTATTTT	CASSPEPTGSDTQYF
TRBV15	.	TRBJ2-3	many	TGTGCCACCAGCAGAGATCCCGACCCCTCTGATACGCAGTATTTT	CATSRDPDPSDTQYF
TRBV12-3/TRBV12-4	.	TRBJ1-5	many	TGTGCCAGCAGTTTTGGAGTCAGGACAAGTCGGCCCCAGCATTTT	CASSFGVRTSRPQHF
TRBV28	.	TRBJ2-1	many	TGTGCCAGCAGTTTATCGACGGGGAGCTCCTACAATGAGCAGTTCTTC	CASSLSTGSSYNEQFF
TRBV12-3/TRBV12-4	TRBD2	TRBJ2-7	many	TGTGCCAGCAGTTCTCAAGCGGGAGCAACCTACGAGCAGTACTTC	CASSSQAGATYEQYF
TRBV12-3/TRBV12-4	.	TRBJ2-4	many	TGTGCCAGCAGTTTAGCAGGGGCCAAAAACATTCAGTACTTC	CASSLAGAKNIQYF
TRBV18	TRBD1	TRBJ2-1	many	TGTGCCAGCTCCCCCGGGACAGGGCCCAATGAGCAGTTCTTC	CASSPGTGPNEQFF
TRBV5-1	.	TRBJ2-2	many	TGCGCCAGCAGCCGGGAGCTCACCGGGGAGCTGTTTTTT	CASSRELTGELFF
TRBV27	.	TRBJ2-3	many	TGTGCCAGCAGTGACCGGGACAAGAGCACAGATACGCAGTATTTT	CASSDRDKSTDTQYF
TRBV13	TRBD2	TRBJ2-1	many	TGTGCCAGCAGCTCAGGTACTAGCGGGAGCAGGGATGAGCAGTTCTTC	CASSSGTSGSRDEQFF
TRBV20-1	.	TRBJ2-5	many	TGCAGTGCCCAGGTAGCGGTCCAAGAGACCCAGTACTTC	CSAQVAVQETQYF
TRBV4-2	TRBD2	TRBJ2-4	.	TGTGCCACCAGACAAGACCGGCCAGCGGGATCCCTAGCCAAAAACATTCAGTACTTC	CATRQDRPAGSLAKNIQYF
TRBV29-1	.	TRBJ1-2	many	TGCAGCGCCGTCCATAACTATGGCTACACCTTC	CSAVHNYGYTF
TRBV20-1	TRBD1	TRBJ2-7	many	TGCAGTGCTAGCGCGGACAGGCCCTCCTACGAGCAGTACTTC	CSASADRPSYEQYF
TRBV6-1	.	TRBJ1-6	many	TGTGCCAGCAGCCCCCCTTTAGGGCCTAATTCACCCCTCCACTTT	CASSPPLGPNSPLHF
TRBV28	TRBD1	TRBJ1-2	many	TGTGCCAGCAGAACCCAGGGGGCTGCTGGCTATGGCTACACCTTC	CASRTQGAAGYGYTF
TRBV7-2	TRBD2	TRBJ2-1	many	TGTGCCAGCAGCTTAGCTCGACTAGCGGGAGGGCATGAGCAGTTCTTC	CASSLARLAGGHEQFF
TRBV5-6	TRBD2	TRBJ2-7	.	TGTGCCATGGGCCTGGGGCTCGCGGGAGCCTACGAGCAGTACTTC	CAMGLGLAGAYEQYF
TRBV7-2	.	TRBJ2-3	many	TGTGCCAGCAGCCCGGGTCCACCAGATACGCAGTATTTT	CASSPGPPDTQYF
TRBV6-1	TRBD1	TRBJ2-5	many	TGTGCCAGCAGACTACAGGGGGCCGGTGAGACCCAGTACTTC	CASRLQGAGETQYF
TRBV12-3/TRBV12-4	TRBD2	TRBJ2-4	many	TGTGCCAGCAGCCCCACTCGGCGGGAGGGGGACAAAAACATTCAGTACTTC	CASSPTRREGDKNIQYF
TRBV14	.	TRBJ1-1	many	TGTGCCAGCAGCCGTGCTCCTTGGGGCACTGAAGCTTTCTTT	CASSRAPWGTEAFF
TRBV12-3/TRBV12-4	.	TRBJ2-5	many	TGTGCCAGCAGCCACAGGGCGGAGACCCAGTACTTC	CASSHRAETQYF
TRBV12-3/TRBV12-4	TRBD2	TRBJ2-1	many	TGTGCCAGCAGCCGAGGGACTAGCGGTCGAATAAGCTCCTACAATGAGCAGTTCTTC	CASSRGTSGRISSYNEQFF